This T cell receptor beta chain was identified in a study of T cell responses to AZD1222 COVID-19 vaccine. As for the study in general: Analysis merged second doses at about 4 or about 12 weeks. General observations from the study: Compared with day 0, the breadth and depth of the Spike-specific TCR repertoire rose significantly after two doses of AZD1222. Unmutated variant regions are reportedly the target of nearly half of TCRs that are spike-specific.

Using immunoSEQ multiplex PCR, the repertoire was profiled, and TCRdb retains in-frame clones only, with some absent. The sample has roughly 180,000 clones; around 89% are singletons. With respect to this clone: Its target is unknown.

CDR3 length equals 13 residues. With 0 bases removed from V and 4 bases from J, the gap between germline ends came to 8 bases. Per the germline V gene, CDR1 is SGHRS and CDR2 is YFSETQ. The chain joins TRBV5-1 to TRBJ2-7; perhaps D is TRBD1 or TRBD2 (5 bases each). This specimen consisted of peripheral blood, obtained on day 0 of AZD1222 vaccination. The source of this sequence is an adult in good health. The CDR3 spells CASSLDRTYEQYF. CDR3 DNA: TGCGCCAGCAGCTTGGACAGGACTTACGAGCAGTACTTC.